This entry concerns a single T cell receptor (beta chain). Amplification used 60 Vbeta primers and 13 Jbeta primers. Sequenced by immunoSEQ multiplex PCR; TCRdb stores in-frame clones only, minus some. The sample lists around 98,000 clones, around 76% occurring once. Trimming left V 0 bases short and J 0 bases short, with 8 bases between. Germline loops: CDR1 SGDLS, CDR2 YYNGEE. This CDR3 spans 15 amino acids. The sample is drawn from a study of cytomegalovirus exposure and HLA in healthy donors. This clonotype originated in a human donor in good health. The sample was PBMCs. The genes are TRBV9 and TRBJ2-3; no clear D. CDR3 DNA: TGTGCCAGCAGCGTAGAGCTGTCTAGCACAGATACGCAGTATTTT. It translates to CASSVELSSTDTQYF.